This is a list of T cell receptor beta chains from one sample in a study of shared clonotypes between healthy human individuals. Method: immunoSEQ multiplex PCR; TCRdb's copy keeps in-frame clones and lacks some. The sample consists of 2 million to 2.5 million clones, about 92% of them appearing once. Sequences were obtained from naive CD4+ T cells from PBMCs. The receptors originated from a man aged 18 to 29 in good health. Some clones in this sample may be carry-over from other donors' samples. The CDR3 runs from the conserved cysteine through the conserved F or W. The order of the fields is clone size, J gene, V gene, D gene, CDR3 DNA, CDR3 protein. D genes are given only for firm matches. Some rows have no size entry. The others give once, few or many, or a class for an expanded clone.

clone_size: -
j_call: TRBJ1-3
v_call: TRBV6-5
d_call: -
cdr3_nt: TGTGCCAGCTTTGGTCGGGGATCTGGAAACACCATATATTTT
cdr3_aa: CASFGRGSGNTIYF

clone_size: once
j_call: TRBJ2-3
v_call: TRBV5-1
d_call: TRBD2
cdr3_nt: TGCGCCAGCAGCCCGGCGACTAGCGGGAGACCAGATACGCAGTATTTT
cdr3_aa: CASSPATSGRPDTQYF

clone_size: -
j_call: TRBJ2-1
v_call: TRBV7-3
d_call: TRBD2
cdr3_nt: TGTGCCAGCAGCTCTACTAGCGGGAGGGGCGATGAGCAGTTCTTC
cdr3_aa: CASSSTSGRGDEQFF

clone_size: once
j_call: TRBJ2-1
v_call: TRBV19
d_call: TRBD2
cdr3_nt: TGTGCCAGTAGTTCCCCGACTAGCGGGTGGCGCCGCTCCTACAATGAGCAGTTCTTC
cdr3_aa: CASSSPTSGWRRSYNEQFF

clone_size: -
j_call: TRBJ2-7
v_call: TRBV30
d_call: -
cdr3_nt: TGTGCCTGGAGTGGAGCATACGAGCAGTACTTC
cdr3_aa: CAWSGAYEQYF

clone_size: -
j_call: TRBJ1-5
v_call: TRBV19
d_call: -
cdr3_nt: TGTGCCAGTAGTGTCAACTATAGCAATCAGCCCCAGCATTTT
cdr3_aa: CASSVNYSNQPQHF

clone_size: -
j_call: TRBJ1-2
v_call: TRBV5-1
d_call: -
cdr3_nt: TGCGCCAGCAGCTTGGCTACAGGGCTCTATGGCTACACCTTC
cdr3_aa: CASSLATGLYGYTF

clone_size: -
j_call: TRBJ1-2
v_call: TRBV30
d_call: -
cdr3_nt: TGTGCCTGGAGTGTAGTGGGAGGAGGATATGGCTACACCTTC
cdr3_aa: CAWSVVGGGYGYTF

clone_size: -
j_call: TRBJ2-1
v_call: TRBV15
d_call: TRBD2
cdr3_nt: TGTGCCACCAGCAGAGGCGGGACTAGCGGGAGCGATGAGCAGTTCTTC
cdr3_aa: CATSRGGTSGSDEQFF

clone_size: -
j_call: TRBJ2-1
v_call: TRBV27
d_call: TRBD1
cdr3_nt: TGTGCCAGCGGACAGGGGGCCTACAATGAGCAGTTCTTC
cdr3_aa: CASGQGAYNEQFF

clone_size: -
j_call: TRBJ2-3
v_call: TRBV5-6
d_call: -
cdr3_nt: TGTGCCAGCAGCCGGACCCAGTCAGATACGCAGTATTTT
cdr3_aa: CASSRTQSDTQYF

clone_size: -
j_call: TRBJ1-2
v_call: TRBV28
d_call: TRBD1
cdr3_nt: TGTGCCAGCAGTTTATTGAGGGGCAGGGGGGCTGGCTACACCTTC
cdr3_aa: CASSLLRGRGAGYTF

clone_size: -
j_call: TRBJ1-1
v_call: TRBV29-1
d_call: -
cdr3_nt: TGCAGCGTTGAAGATCATGGTTCAGGGCAAGCTTTCTTT
cdr3_aa: CSVEDHGSGQAFF

clone_size: -
j_call: TRBJ2-3
v_call: TRBV29-1
d_call: -
cdr3_nt: TGCAGCGTTGGCCCCGGCGATACGCAGTATTTT
cdr3_aa: CSVGPGDTQYF

clone_size: -
j_call: TRBJ1-4
v_call: TRBV5-6
d_call: -
cdr3_nt: TGTGCCAGCAGCCGCACCGGGACGGATGAAAAACTGTTTTTT
cdr3_aa: CASSRTGTDEKLFF

clone_size: -
j_call: TRBJ1-5
v_call: TRBV9
d_call: TRBD1
cdr3_nt: TGTGCCAGCAGCCGGGACAGGACGTCTCAGCCCCAGCATTTT
cdr3_aa: CASSRDRTSQPQHF

clone_size: -
j_call: TRBJ2-2
v_call: TRBV4-2
d_call: TRBD2
cdr3_nt: TGTGCCAGCAGCCAAGATAGGATGTCTGGGACTAGCGGAGACCGGGAGCTGTTTTTT
cdr3_aa: CASSQDRMSGTSGDRELFF

clone_size: -
j_call: TRBJ1-4
v_call: TRBV5-1
d_call: -
cdr3_nt: TGCGCCAGCAGCAGCATCGGCGGGAATGAAAAACTGTTTTTT
cdr3_aa: CASSSIGGNEKLFF

clone_size: -
j_call: TRBJ2-7
v_call: TRBV15
d_call: -
cdr3_nt: TGTGCCACCAGCAGAGATCGTAGCAGGGCGTCCTACGAGCAGTACTTC
cdr3_aa: CATSRDRSRASYEQYF

clone_size: once
j_call: TRBJ1-4
v_call: TRBV5-1
d_call: TRBD1
cdr3_nt: TGCGCCAGCAGCTTTACAGGGGACGGCGAAAAACTGTTTTTT
cdr3_aa: CASSFTGDGEKLFF

clone_size: -
j_call: TRBJ2-1
v_call: TRBV11-3
d_call: -
cdr3_nt: TGTGCCAGCAGCTTAGAGGGGCGAGAATACAATGAGCAGTTCTTC
cdr3_aa: CASSLEGREYNEQFF

clone_size: -
j_call: TRBJ2-3
v_call: TRBV10-2
d_call: -
cdr3_nt: TGCGCCAGCAGCGTAGGACAAGGCAGGGCCAACACAGATACGCAGTATTTT
cdr3_aa: CASSVGQGRANTDTQYF

clone_size: -
j_call: TRBJ2-7
v_call: TRBV28
d_call: TRBD1
cdr3_nt: TGTGCCAGCAGTCGACCAGGACAGGTCCCGACTCCGTACTTC
cdr3_aa: CASSRPGQVPTPYF

clone_size: -
j_call: TRBJ2-7
v_call: TRBV29-1
d_call: -
cdr3_nt: TGCAGCTATGGGTTCTCCCAAGGCGGCGAGCAGTACTTC
cdr3_aa: CSYGFSQGGEQYF

clone_size: -
j_call: TRBJ2-7
v_call: TRBV7-2
d_call: -
cdr3_nt: TGTGCCAGCAGCTCCCCCAGCTCCTACGAGCAGTACTTC
cdr3_aa: CASSSPSSYEQYF

clone_size: -
j_call: TRBJ2-4
v_call: TRBV5-1
d_call: TRBD2
cdr3_nt: TGCGCCAGCAGCGCGAGCGGACTAGCGACGGCCAAAAACATTCAGTACTTC
cdr3_aa: CASSASGLATAKNIQYF

clone_size: -
j_call: TRBJ1-6
v_call: TRBV5-1
d_call: TRBD1
cdr3_nt: TGCGCCAGCAGCTTGTGGGACAGGGCAAATTCACCCCTCCACTTT
cdr3_aa: CASSLWDRANSPLHF

clone_size: -
j_call: TRBJ2-1
v_call: TRBV7-6
d_call: TRBD2
cdr3_nt: TGTGCCAGCAGCTTAGTTATGACTAGCCTCAATGAGCAGTTCTTC
cdr3_aa: CASSLVMTSLNEQFF

clone_size: -
j_call: TRBJ2-2
v_call: TRBV27
d_call: -
cdr3_nt: TGTGCCAGCAGTGGGACGAACACCGGGGAGCTGTTTTTT
cdr3_aa: CASSGTNTGELFF

clone_size: -
j_call: TRBJ2-1
v_call: TRBV10-3
d_call: TRBD2
cdr3_nt: TGTGCCATCAGCCTCCTCGGGACTAGCGGGGTACTCCTAGACAATGAGCAGTTCTTC
cdr3_aa: CAISLLGTSGVLLDNEQFF

clone_size: -
j_call: TRBJ2-7
v_call: TRBV7-6
d_call: TRBD1
cdr3_nt: TGTGCCAGCAGCTTAAGCCGGGACAGAGGTAACGAGCAGTACTTC
cdr3_aa: CASSLSRDRGNEQYF

clone_size: -
j_call: TRBJ2-3
v_call: TRBV11-2
d_call: -
cdr3_nt: TGTGCCAGCAGCTTAGGGACCACCTGGTCAGATACGCAGTATTTT
cdr3_aa: CASSLGTTWSDTQYF

clone_size: -
j_call: TRBJ1-1
v_call: TRBV2
d_call: TRBD1
cdr3_nt: TGTGCCAGCAGCCAGGGACAGGGTTGGGTCACTGAAGCTTTCTTT
cdr3_aa: CASSQGQGWVTEAFF

clone_size: -
j_call: TRBJ2-5
v_call: TRBV6-1
d_call: -
cdr3_nt: TGTGCCAGCAGTGAAAGGACAGAGATAACCTGGGGGGTTCAAGAGACCCAGTACTTC
cdr3_aa: CASSERTEITWGVQETQYF

clone_size: -
j_call: TRBJ1-2
v_call: TRBV15
d_call: -
cdr3_nt: TGTGCCACCAGCATTACGGAGTCGGTTGGCTACACCTTC
cdr3_aa: CATSITESVGYTF

clone_size: -
j_call: TRBJ2-3
v_call: TRBV9
d_call: TRBD2
cdr3_nt: TGTGCCAGCGCCCCGGGACTAGCGTCTAGCACAGATACGCAGTATTTT
cdr3_aa: CASAPGLASSTDTQYF

clone_size: -
j_call: TRBJ1-1
v_call: TRBV6-1
d_call: -
cdr3_nt: TGTGCCAGCAGGCTCGGGACGGTCACTGAAGCTTTCTTT
cdr3_aa: CASRLGTVTEAFF

clone_size: -
j_call: TRBJ1-5
v_call: TRBV10-3
d_call: -
cdr3_nt: TGTGCCATCAGTGAATCGGTGGGGGGAAATCATCAGCCCCAGCATTTT
cdr3_aa: CAISESVGGNHQPQHF

clone_size: -
j_call: TRBJ2-3
v_call: TRBV28
d_call: -
cdr3_nt: TGTGCCAGCAGTTTACCCAAGACTAGAAATACGCAGTATTTT
cdr3_aa: CASSLPKTRNTQYF

clone_size: -
j_call: TRBJ2-5
v_call: TRBV5-1
d_call: -
cdr3_nt: TGCGCCAGCAGCCCCAGAGCCCACGGGCTCCAAGAGACCCAGTACTTC
cdr3_aa: CASSPRAHGLQETQYF

clone_size: -
j_call: TRBJ2-7
v_call: TRBV28
d_call: -
cdr3_nt: TGTGCCAGCAGTCTTCCGGCACGCTACGAGCAGTACTTC
cdr3_aa: CASSLPARYEQYF

clone_size: -
j_call: TRBJ1-1
v_call: TRBV18
d_call: TRBD1
cdr3_nt: TGTGCCAGCTCACCAGACAGGGGAACTGAAGCTTTCTTT
cdr3_aa: CASSPDRGTEAFF

clone_size: -
j_call: TRBJ2-1
v_call: TRBV19
d_call: -
cdr3_nt: TGTGCCAGTAGTCCAAAGAACAGGGGTTCTAGCGGCACCTACAATGAGCAGTTCTTC
cdr3_aa: CASSPKNRGSSGTYNEQFF